The clone carrying this TCR beta chain was seen a single time. Antigen specificity is unknown. This sample was included in a study of glioma-infiltrating T cells after dendritic cell vaccination. Time point specified: after dendritic cell vaccination, including at tumor progression/relapse. Per the germline V gene, CDR1 is SNHLY and CDR2 is FYNNEI. This CDR3 has 15 amino acids. The V and J ends lost 9 bases and 2 bases, in that order; junction bases with no gene match: 9. Study-level points and caveats: TCR clonality showed no direct relationship with survival. Estimated pretreatment TIL content predicted outcome after dendritic cell vaccination.

Amplification used 60 V beta primers and 13 J beta primers. Only in-frame clones appear in the TCRdb table, and some are missing; sequencing was by immunoSEQ multiplex PCR. The table records 85,000 to 100,000 clones, around 85% of them present only once. V is TRBV2 and J is TRBJ2-3; 9 bases agree with TRBD2. The sequencing here drew on blood, taken after dendritic cell vaccination. This TCR was recovered from a human donor with glioblastoma. The CDR3 DNA sequence: TGTGCCAGTCCGAAGACTAGCGGAAACACAGATACGCAGTATTTT. Protein: CASPKTSGNTDTQYF.